This T cell receptor beta chain was observed in a study of cytomegalovirus exposure and HLA in healthy donors. Looked up from germline, CDR1 is WSHSY and CDR2 is SAAADI. This CDR3 has 13 amino acids. V trimming: 6 bases; J trimming: 5 bases; junction bases outside the gene matches: 3. It was with 60 Vbeta and 13 Jbeta primers that the PCR ran. Clones were sequenced by immunoSEQ multiplex PCR, and TCRdb holds only the in-frame ones, with some missing. The sample has roughly 120,000 clones; the top ten hold roughly 3.5%. Overall study results and limits: Among immune exposure information, only CMV serostatus was available. V- and J-gene trimming in TCR beta was tied to a missense DCLRE1C variant by an analysis performed later. A later analysis found TCR association rates differed by HLA locus, highest for DRB1 and lowest for HLA-C.

As for this clone: As yet, its antigen is unknown.

This receptor was identified in a young man in good health and CMV-seronegative. The sequenced sample was PBMCs. The chain has TRBV10-2 and TRBJ1-5; 8 bases are a match to TRBD1. CDR3 sequence reads: CASSAGGDQPQHF. The CDR3 region has the DNA TGCGCCAGCAGCGCAGGGGGCGATCAGCCCCAGCATTTT.